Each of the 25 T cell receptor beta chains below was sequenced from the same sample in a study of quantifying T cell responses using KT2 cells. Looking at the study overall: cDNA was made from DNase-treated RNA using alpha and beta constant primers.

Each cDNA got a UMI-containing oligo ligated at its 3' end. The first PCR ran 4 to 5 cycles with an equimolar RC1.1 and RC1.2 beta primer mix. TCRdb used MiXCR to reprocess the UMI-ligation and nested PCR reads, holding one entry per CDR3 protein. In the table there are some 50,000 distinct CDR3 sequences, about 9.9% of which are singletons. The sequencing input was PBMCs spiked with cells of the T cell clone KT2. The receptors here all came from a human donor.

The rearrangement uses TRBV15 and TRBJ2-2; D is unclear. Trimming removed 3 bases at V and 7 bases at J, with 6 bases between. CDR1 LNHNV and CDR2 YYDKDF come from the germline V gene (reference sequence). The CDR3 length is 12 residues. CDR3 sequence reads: CATSSLGGELFF. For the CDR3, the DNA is TGTGCCACCAGCAGCTTGGGCGGGGAGCTGTTTTTT.

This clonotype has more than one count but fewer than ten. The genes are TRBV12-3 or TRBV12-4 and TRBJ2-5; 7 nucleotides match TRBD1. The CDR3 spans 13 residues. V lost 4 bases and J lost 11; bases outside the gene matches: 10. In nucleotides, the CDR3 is TGTGCCAGCAGTTCTACCCGGGACAGCAGGCAGTACTTC. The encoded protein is CASSSTRDSRQYF.

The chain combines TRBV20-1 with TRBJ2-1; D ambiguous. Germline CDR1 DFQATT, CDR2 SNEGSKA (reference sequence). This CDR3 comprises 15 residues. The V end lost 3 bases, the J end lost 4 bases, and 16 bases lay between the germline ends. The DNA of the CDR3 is TGCAGTGCTAGCTCGGCCGTGGTTAATTACAATGAGCAGTTCTTC. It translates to CSASSAVVNYNEQFF.

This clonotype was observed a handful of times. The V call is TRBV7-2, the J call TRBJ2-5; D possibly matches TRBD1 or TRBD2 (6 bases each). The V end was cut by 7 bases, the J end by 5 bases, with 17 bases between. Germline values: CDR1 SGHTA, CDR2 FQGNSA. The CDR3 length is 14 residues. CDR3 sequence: CASKGGLGSETQYF. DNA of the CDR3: TGTGCCAGCAAAGGGGGGTTGGGAAGTGAGACCCAGTACTTC.

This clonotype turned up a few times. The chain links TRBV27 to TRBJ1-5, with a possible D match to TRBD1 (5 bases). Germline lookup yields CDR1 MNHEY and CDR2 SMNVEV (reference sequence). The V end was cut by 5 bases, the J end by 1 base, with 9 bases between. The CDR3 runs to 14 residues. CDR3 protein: CASSAPGSNQPQHF. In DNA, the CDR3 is TGTGCCAGCAGTGCCCCAGGGAGCAATCAGCCCCAGCATTTT.

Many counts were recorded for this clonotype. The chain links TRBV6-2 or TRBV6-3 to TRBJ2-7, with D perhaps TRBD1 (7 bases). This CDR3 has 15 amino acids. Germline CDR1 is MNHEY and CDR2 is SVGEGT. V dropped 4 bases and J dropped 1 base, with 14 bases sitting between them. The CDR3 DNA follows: TGTGCCAGCAGTTCCGGGGGACAGCTTTCCTACGAGCAGTACTTC. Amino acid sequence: CASSSGGQLSYEQYF.

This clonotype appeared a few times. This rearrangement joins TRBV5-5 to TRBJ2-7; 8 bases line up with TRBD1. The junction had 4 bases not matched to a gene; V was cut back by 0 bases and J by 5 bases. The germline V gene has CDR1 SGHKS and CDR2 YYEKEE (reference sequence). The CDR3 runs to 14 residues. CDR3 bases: TGTGCCAGCAGCTTGGCCTCAGGGGGCCACGAGCAGTACTTC. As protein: CASSLASGGHEQYF.

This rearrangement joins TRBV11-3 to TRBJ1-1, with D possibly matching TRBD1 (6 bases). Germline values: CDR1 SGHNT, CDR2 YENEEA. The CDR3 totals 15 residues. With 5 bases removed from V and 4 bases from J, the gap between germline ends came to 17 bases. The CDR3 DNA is TGTGCCAGCAGCCCCCGGGGGGCTAGGGGCACTGAAGCTTTCTTT. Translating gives CASSPRGARGTEAFF.

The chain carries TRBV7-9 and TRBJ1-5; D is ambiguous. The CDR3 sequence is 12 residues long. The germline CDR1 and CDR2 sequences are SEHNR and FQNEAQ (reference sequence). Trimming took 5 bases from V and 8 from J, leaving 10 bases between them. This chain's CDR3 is CASSPHPEPQHF. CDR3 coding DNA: TGTGCCAGCAGCCCACATCCGGAGCCCCAGCATTTT.

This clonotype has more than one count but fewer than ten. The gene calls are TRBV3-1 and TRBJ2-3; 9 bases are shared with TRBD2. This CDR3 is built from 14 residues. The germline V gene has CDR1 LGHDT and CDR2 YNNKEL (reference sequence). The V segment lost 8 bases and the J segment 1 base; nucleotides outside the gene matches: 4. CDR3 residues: CASEKRGGTDTQYF. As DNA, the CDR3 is TGTGCCAGCGAAAAGCGGGGGGGCACAGATACGCAGTATTTT.

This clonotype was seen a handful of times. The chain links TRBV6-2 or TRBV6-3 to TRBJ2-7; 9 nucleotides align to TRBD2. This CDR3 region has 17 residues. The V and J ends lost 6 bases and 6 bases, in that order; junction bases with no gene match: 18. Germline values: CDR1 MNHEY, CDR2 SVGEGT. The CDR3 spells CASSLRSVGTSPREQYF. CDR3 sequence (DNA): TGTGCCAGCAGCTTACGGTCGGTTGGGACTAGCCCACGCGAGCAGTACTTC.

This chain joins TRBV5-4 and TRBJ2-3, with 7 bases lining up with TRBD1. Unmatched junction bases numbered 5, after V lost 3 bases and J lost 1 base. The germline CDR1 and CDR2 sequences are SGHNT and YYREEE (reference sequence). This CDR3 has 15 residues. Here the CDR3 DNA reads TGTGCCAGCAGCTCTCCCGGGACAGGCACAGATACGCAGTATTTT. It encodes CASSSPGTGTDTQYF.

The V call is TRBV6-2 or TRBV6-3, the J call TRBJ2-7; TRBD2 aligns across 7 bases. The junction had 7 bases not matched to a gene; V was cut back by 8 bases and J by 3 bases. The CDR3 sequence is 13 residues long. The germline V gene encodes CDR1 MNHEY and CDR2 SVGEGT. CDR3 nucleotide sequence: TGTGCCAGCGCCTCGAGGGAGGGCTACGAGCAGTACTTC. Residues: CASASREGYEQYF.

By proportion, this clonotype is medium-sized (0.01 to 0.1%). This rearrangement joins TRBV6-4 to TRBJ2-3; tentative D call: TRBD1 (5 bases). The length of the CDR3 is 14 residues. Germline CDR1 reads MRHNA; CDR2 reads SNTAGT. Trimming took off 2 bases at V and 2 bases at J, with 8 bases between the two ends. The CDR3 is CASSDAGATDTQYF. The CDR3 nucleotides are TGTGCCAGCAGTGACGCTGGGGCCACAGATACGCAGTATTTT.

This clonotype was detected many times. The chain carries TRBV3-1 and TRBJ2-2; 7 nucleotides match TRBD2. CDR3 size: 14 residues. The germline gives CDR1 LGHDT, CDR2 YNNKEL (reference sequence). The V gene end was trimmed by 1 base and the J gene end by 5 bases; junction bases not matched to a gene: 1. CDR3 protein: CASSQGEGTGELFF. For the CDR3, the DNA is TGTGCCAGCAGCCAAGGGGAGGGGACCGGGGAGCTGTTTTTT.

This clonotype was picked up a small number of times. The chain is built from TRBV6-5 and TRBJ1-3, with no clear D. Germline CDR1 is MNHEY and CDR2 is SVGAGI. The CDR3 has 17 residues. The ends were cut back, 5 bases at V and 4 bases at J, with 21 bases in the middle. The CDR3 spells CASSPAEFGDFGNTIYF. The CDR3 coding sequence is TGTGCCAGCAGTCCGGCGGAATTCGGGGATTTCGGAAACACCATATATTTT.

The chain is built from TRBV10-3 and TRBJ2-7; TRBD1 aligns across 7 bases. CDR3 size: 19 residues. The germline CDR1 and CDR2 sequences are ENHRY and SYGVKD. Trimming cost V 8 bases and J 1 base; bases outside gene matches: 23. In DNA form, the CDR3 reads TGTGCCATCCCCACTTCGGGTTACAGGGGACCCCATAATTCCTACGAGCAGTACTTC. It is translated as CAIPTSGYRGPHNSYEQYF.

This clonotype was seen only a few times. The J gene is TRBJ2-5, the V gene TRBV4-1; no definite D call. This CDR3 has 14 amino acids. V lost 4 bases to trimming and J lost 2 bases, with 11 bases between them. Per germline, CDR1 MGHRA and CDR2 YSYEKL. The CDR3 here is CASSRLVFQETQYF. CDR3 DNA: TGCGCCAGCAGCCGATTGGTATTTCAAGAGACCCAGTACTTC.

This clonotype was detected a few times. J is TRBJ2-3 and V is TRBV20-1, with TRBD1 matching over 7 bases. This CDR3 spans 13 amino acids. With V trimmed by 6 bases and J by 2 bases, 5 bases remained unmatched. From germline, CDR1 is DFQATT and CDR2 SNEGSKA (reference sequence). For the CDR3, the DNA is TGCAGTGCCGAGACAGGGATCACAGATACGCAGTATTTT. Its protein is CSAETGITDTQYF.

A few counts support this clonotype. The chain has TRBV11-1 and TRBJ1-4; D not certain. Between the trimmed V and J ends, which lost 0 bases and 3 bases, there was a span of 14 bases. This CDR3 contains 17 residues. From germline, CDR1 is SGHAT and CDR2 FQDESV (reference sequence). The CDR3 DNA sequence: TGTGCCAGCAGCTTAGCAACAACTCGTGATGCTAATGAAAAACTGTTTTTT. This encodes CASSLATTRDANEKLFF.

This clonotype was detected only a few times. Here the CDR3 DNA reads TGTGCCAGCAGAAAGGACAGGGCGGGTCAGCCCCAGCATTTT. Its protein is CASRKDRAGQPQHF. The rearrangement uses TRBV28 and TRBJ1-5; TRBD1 matches at 8 bases. The CDR3 spans 14 residues. Germline-derived CDR1 and CDR2 are MDHEN and SYDVKM. J gave up 6 bases and V 6 bases, and 7 bases lay outside the gene matches. The full variable domain, its missing parts supplied by reference TRBV28 and TRBJ1-5, is DVKVTQSSRYLVKRTGEKVFLECVQDMDHENMFWYRQDPGLGLRLIYFSYDVKMKEKGDIPEGYSVSREKKERFSLILESASTNQTSMYLCASRKDRAGQPQHFGDGTRLSIL.

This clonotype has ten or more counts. CDR3 sequence: CSVRERPYEQYF. In DNA form, the CDR3 reads TGCAGTGTGCGGGAGCGTCCCTACGAGCAGTACTTC. V is TRBV20-1 and J is TRBJ2-7; 7 bases line up with TRBD2. CDR1 and CDR2 from the germline V gene are DFQATT and SNEGSKA (reference sequence). With V trimmed by 7 bases and J by 2 bases, 5 bases remained unmatched. The CDR3 is made up of 12 amino acids.

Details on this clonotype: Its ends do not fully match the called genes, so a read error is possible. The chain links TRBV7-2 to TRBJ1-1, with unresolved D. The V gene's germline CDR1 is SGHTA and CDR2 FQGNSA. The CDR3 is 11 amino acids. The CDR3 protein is CASTLGLVAFF. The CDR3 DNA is TGTGCCAGCACCTTAGGACTGGTAGCTTTCTTT.

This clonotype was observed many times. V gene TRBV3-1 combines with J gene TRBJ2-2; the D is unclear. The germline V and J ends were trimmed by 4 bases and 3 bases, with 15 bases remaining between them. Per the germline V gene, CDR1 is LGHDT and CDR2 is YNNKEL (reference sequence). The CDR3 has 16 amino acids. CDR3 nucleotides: TGTGCCAGCAGCCCCTATCCCGGGCCGTACACCGGGGAGCTGTTTTTT. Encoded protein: CASSPYPGPYTGELFF.

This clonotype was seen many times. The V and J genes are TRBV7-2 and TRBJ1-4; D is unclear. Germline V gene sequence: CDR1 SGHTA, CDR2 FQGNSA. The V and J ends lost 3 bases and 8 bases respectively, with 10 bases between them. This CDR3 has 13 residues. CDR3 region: CASSLRVSEKLFF. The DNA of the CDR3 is TGTGCCAGCAGCTTGAGGGTCTCCGAAAAACTGTTTTTT. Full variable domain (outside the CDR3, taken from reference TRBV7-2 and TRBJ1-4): GAGVSQSPSNKVTEKGKDVELRCDPISGHTALYWYRQSLGQGLEFLIYFQGNSAPDKSGLPSDRFSAERTGGSVSTLTIQRTQQEDSAVYLCASSLRVSEKLFFGSGTQLSVL.